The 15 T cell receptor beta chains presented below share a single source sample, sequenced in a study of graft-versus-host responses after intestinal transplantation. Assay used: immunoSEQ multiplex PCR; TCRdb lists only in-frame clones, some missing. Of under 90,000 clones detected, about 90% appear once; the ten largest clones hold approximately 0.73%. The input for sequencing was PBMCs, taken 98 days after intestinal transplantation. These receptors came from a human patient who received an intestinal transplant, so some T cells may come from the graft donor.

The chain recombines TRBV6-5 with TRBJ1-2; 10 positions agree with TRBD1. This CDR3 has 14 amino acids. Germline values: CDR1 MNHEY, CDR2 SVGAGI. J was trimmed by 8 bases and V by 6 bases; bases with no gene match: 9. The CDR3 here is CASRPSTGGEGYTF. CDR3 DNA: TGTGCCAGCAGGCCCTCGACAGGGGGCGAAGGCTACACCTTC.

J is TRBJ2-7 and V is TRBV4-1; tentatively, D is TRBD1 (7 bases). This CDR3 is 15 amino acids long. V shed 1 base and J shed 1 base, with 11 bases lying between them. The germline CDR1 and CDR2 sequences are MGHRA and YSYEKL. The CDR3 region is CASSQAQGGSYEQYF. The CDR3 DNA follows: TGCGCCAGCAGCCAAGCTCAGGGGGGATCCTACGAGCAGTACTTC.

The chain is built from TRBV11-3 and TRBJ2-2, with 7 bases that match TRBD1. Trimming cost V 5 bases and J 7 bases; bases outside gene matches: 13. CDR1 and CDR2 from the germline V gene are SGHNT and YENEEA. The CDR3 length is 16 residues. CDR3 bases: TGTGCCAGCAGCCCACACGGGACAGAGCAAAGCGGGGAGCTGTTTTTT. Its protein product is CASSPHGTEQSGELFF.

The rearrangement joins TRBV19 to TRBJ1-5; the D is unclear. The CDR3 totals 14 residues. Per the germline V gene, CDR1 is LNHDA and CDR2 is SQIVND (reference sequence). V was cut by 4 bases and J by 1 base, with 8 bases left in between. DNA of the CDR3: TGTGCCAGTAGTAGGGAGGGAAGCAATCAGCCCCAGCATTTT. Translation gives CASSREGSNQPQHF.

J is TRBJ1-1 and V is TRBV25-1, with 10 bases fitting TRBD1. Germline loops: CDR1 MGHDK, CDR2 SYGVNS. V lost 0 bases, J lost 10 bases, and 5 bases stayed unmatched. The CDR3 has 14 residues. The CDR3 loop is CASSEYGTGVVAFF. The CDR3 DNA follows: TGTGCCAGCAGTGAATACGGGACAGGGGTAGTAGCTTTCTTT.

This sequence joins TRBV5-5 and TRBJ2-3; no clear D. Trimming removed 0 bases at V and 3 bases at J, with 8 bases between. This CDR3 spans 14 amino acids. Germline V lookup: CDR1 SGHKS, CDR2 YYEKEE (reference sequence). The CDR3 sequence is CASSLADETDTQYF. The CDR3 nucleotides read TGTGCCAGCAGCTTGGCCGACGAGACAGATACGCAGTATTTT.

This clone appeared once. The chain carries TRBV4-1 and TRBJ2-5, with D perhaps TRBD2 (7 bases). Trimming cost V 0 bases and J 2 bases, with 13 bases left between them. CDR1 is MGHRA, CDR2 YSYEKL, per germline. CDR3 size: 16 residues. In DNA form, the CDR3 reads TGCGCCAGCAGCCAAGAGAGGGGAGGGGGTCAAGAGACCCAGTACTTC. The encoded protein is CASSQERGGGQETQYF.

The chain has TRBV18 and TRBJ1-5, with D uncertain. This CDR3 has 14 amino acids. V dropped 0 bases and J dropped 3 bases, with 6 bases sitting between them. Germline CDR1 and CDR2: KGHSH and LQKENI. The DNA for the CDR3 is TGTGCCAGCTCACCACCAGGGTTCAATCAGCCCCAGCATTTT. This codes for CASSPPGFNQPQHF.

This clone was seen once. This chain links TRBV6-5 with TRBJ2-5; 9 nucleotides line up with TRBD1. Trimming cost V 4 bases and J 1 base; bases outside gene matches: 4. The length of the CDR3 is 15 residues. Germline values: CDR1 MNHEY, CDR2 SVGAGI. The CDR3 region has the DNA TGTGCCAGCAGTTCGGAACAGGGGGCCCAAGAGACCCAGTACTTC. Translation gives CASSSEQGAQETQYF.

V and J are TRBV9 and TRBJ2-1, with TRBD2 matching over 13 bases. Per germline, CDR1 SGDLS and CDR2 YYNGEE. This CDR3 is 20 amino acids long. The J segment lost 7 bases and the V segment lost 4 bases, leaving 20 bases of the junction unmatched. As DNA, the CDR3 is TGTGCCAGCAGCTTCCCGACAGGGGGGAAACTAGCGGGAGGGCCAAATGAGCAGTTCTTC. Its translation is CASSFPTGGKLAGGPNEQFF. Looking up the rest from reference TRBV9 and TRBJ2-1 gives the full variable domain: DSGVTQTPKHLITATGQRVTLRCSPRSGDLSVYWYQQSLDQGLQFLIQYYNGEERAKGNILERFSAQQFPDLHSELNLSSLELGDSALYFCASSFPTGGKLAGGPNEQFFGPGTRLTVL.

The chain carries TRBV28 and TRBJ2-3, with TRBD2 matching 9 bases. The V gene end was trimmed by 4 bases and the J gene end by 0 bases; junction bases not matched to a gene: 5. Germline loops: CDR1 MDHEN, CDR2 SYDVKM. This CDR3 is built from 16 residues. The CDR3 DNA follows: TGTGCCAGCAGTTATCTAGCGGGGCCTAGCACAGATACGCAGTATTTT. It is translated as CASSYLAGPSTDTQYF. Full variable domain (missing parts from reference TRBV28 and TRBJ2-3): DVKVTQSSRYLVKRTGEKVFLECVQDMDHENMFWYRQDPGLGLRLIYFSYDVKMKEKGDIPEGYSVSREKKERFSLILESASTNQTSMYLCASSYLAGPSTDTQYFGPGTRLTVL.

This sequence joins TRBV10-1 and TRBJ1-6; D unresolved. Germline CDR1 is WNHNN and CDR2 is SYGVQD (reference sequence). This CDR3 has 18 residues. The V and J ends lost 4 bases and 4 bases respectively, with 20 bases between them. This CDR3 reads CASSVSLWQKEYNSPLHF. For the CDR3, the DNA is TGCGCCAGCAGTGTTAGCTTATGGCAGAAAGAATATAATTCACCCCTCCACTTT.

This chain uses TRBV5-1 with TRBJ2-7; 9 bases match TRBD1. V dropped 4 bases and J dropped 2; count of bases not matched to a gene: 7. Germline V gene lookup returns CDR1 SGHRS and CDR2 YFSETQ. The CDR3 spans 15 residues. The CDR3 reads CASSAGQGKTYEQYF. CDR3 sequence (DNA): TGCGCCAGCAGCGCCGGACAGGGGAAAACCTACGAGCAGTACTTC.

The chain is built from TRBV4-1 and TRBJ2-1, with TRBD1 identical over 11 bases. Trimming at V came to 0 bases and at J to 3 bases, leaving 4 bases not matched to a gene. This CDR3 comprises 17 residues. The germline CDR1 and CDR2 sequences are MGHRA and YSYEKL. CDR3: CASSQDGTGGGYNEQFF. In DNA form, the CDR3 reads TGCGCCAGCAGCCAAGATGGGACAGGGGGAGGCTACAATGAGCAGTTCTTC.

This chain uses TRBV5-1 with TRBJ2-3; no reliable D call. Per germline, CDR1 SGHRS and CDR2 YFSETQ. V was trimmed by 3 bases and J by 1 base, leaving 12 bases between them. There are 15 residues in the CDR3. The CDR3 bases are TGCGCCAGCAGCTCCGTCATTCGGGGCACAGATACGCAGTATTTT. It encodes CASSSVIRGTDTQYF. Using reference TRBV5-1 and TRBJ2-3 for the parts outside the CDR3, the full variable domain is KAGVTQTPRYLIKTRGQQVTLSCSPISGHRSVSWYQQTPGQGLQFLFEYFSETQRNKGNFPGRFSGRQFSNSRSEMNVSTLELGDSALYLCASSSVIRGTDTQYFGPGTRLTVL.